A selection of T cell receptor beta chains follows, all from one sample in a study of human T cells and chemical hapten exposure. TCRdb analysed the RACE reads with MiXCR anew, one entry per CDR3 protein. Of 300,000 to 350,000 distinct CDR3 sequences in the sample, under 8% are singletons; the top ten hold 8.4%. The input for sequencing was whole blood, taken in connection with sensitization to the hapten diphenylcyclopropenone (DPC). Receptors were obtained from a woman between 18 and 29 years old with alopecia areata. Some clones in this sample may be carry-over from other donors' samples. CDR3s include the opening cysteine and the closing phenylalanine or tryptophan. D genes are given only for firm matches. Clone size appears in some rows only: once, few, many, or a class for an expanded clone.

D	size	V	J	CDR3	DNA
TRBD1	many	TRBV7-9	TRBJ1-4	CASSPDRGPNEKLFF	TGTGCCAGCAGCCCCGACAGGGGGCCTAATGAAAAACTGTTTTTT
TRBD1	NA	TRBV4-1	TRBJ2-6	CASRSTGPGANVLTF	TGCGCCAGCAGGTCGACAGGGCCAGGGGCCAACGTCCTGACTTTC
TRBD2	few	TRBV20-1	TRBJ2-7	CSAREGTSRAYEQYF	TGCAGTGCTAGAGAGGGGACTAGCAGGGCCTACGAGCAGTACTTC
TRBD1	few	TRBV5-1	TRBJ2-1	CASSLDGTDYNEQFF	TGCGCCAGCAGCTTGGACGGGACAGACTACAATGAGCAGTTCTTC
NA	few	TRBV12-3/TRBV12-4	TRBJ2-2	CASSFRGAPRTANTGELFF	TGTGCCAGCAGTTTTCGGGGGGCTCCCCGAACGGCGAACACCGGGGAGCTGTTTTTT
NA	many	TRBV3-1	TRBJ1-2	CASNPKASNYGYTF	TGTGCCAGCAACCCCAAAGCGAGCAACTATGGCTACACCTTC
NA	NA	TRBV12-3/TRBV12-4	TRBJ1-3	CASSLIRRTIYF	TGTGCCAGCAGTTTAATTCGTAGGACCATATATTTT
TRBD1	many	TRBV12-3/TRBV12-4	TRBJ2-3	CASSRQGITDTQYF	TGTGCCAGCAGCCGACAGGGGATCACAGATACGCAGTATTTT
NA	NA	TRBV6-2/TRBV6-3	TRBJ1-2	CASSYFRPRENYGYTF	TGTGCCAGCAGTTATTTTCGCCCCAGAGAGAACTATGGCTACACCTTC
NA	few	TRBV2	TRBJ2-5	CASSQMTGEETQYF	TGTGCCAGCAGTCAGATGACAGGAGAAGAGACCCAGTACTTC
NA	once	TRBV12-3/TRBV12-4	TRBJ1-1	CASKDQTRNTEAFF	TGTGCCAGCAAGGACCAGACCAGGAACACTGAAGCTTTCTTT
NA	few	TRBV20-1	TRBJ2-7	CSASSTGYEQYF	TGCAGTGCTAGTAGTACGGGCTACGAGCAGTACTTC
NA	many	TRBV7-2	TRBJ1-2	CASRERGNYGYTF	TGTGCCAGCAGAGAACGGGGGAACTATGGCTACACCTTC
NA	NA	TRBV27	TRBJ2-2	CASSLFGTGELFF	TGTGCCAGCAGTTTGTTCGGCACCGGGGAGCTGTTTTTT
NA	NA	TRBV27	TRBJ2-7	CASGRGNEQYF	TGTGCCAGCGGCAGGGGCAACGAGCAGTACTTC
NA	many	TRBV6-5	TRBJ1-3	CASSYSGSSGNTIYF	TGTGCCAGCAGTTACTCAGGAAGCTCTGGAAACACCATATATTTT
NA	NA	TRBV12-3/TRBV12-4	TRBJ2-1	CASSYHPVDNEQFF	TGTGCCAGCAGTTACCACCCAGTGGACAATGAGCAGTTCTTC
NA	few	TRBV5-5	TRBJ1-3	CASSFGPISGNTIYF	TGTGCCAGCAGCTTCGGACCGATCTCTGGAAACACCATATATTTT
NA	few	TRBV7-2	TRBJ2-3	CASSQAGPLGDTQYF	TGTGCCAGCAGCCAAGCGGGCCCCTTGGGGGATACGCAGTATTTT
TRBD1	many	TRBV29-1	TRBJ1-5	CSVATGTARNQPQHF	TGCAGCGTGGCCACCGGGACAGCACGCAATCAGCCCCAGCATTTT
NA	many	TRBV6-1	TRBJ1-3	CASSPLTGISGNTIYF	TGTGCCAGCAGCCCTCTCACAGGGATCTCTGGAAACACCATATATTTT
NA	few	TRBV3-1	TRBJ1-5	CASSQDGGTRPQHF	TGTGCCAGCAGCCAAGACGGGGGGACGAGGCCCCAGCATTTT
NA	NA	TRBV27	TRBJ2-3	CASTDRSSTDTQYF	TGTGCCAGCACGGACAGATCCAGCACAGATACGCAGTATTTT
TRBD1	few	TRBV27	TRBJ2-7	CASSNSWDSYEQYF	TGTGCCAGCAGCAATTCCTGGGACAGCTACGAGCAGTACTTC
TRBD1	NA	TRBV11-2	TRBJ1-1	CASSLGSTGGFEAFF	TGTGCCAGCAGCTTAGGCTCGACAGGGGGCTTCGAAGCTTTCTTT
NA	NA	TRBV12-3/TRBV12-4	TRBJ1-3	CASSGLLLGNTIYF	TGTGCCAGCAGTGGACTGCTATTAGGAAACACCATATATTTT